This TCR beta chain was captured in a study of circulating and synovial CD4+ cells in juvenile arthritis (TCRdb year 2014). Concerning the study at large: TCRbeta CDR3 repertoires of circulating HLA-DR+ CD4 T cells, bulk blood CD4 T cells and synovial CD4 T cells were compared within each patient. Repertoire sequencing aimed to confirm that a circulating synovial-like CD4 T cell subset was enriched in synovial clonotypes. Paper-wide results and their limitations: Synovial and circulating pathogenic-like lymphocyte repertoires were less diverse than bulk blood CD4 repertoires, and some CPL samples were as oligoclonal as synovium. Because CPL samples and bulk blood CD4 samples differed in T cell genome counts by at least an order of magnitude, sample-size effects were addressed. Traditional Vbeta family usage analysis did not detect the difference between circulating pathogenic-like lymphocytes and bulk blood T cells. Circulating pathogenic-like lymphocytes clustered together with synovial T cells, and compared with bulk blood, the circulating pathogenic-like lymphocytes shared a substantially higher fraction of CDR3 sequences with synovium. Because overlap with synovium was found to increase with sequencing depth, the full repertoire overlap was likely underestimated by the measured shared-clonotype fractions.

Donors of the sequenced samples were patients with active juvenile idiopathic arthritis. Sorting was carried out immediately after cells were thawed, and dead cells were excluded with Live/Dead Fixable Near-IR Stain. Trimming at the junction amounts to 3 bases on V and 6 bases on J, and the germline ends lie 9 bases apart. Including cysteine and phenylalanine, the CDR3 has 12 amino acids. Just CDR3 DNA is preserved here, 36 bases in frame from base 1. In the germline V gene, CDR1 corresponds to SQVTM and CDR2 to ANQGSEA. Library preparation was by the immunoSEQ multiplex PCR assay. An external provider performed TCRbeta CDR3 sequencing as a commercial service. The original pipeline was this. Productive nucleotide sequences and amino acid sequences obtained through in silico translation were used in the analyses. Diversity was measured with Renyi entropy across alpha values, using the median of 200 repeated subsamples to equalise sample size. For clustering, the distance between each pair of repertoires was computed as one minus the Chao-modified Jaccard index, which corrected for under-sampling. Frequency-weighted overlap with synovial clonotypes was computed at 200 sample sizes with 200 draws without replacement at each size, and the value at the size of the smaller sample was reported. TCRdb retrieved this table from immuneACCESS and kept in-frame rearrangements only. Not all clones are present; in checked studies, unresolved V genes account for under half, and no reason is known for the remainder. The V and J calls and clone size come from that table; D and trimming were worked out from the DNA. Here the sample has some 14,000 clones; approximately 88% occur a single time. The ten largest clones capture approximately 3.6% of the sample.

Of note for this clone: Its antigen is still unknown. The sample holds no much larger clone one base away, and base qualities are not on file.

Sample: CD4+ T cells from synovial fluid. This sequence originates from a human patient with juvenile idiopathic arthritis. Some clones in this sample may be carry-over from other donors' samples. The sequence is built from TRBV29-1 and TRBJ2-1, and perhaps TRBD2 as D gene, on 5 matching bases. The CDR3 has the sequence CSVDPEGNEQFF. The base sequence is TGCAGCGTTGATCCCGAGGGCAATGAGCAGTTCTTC.